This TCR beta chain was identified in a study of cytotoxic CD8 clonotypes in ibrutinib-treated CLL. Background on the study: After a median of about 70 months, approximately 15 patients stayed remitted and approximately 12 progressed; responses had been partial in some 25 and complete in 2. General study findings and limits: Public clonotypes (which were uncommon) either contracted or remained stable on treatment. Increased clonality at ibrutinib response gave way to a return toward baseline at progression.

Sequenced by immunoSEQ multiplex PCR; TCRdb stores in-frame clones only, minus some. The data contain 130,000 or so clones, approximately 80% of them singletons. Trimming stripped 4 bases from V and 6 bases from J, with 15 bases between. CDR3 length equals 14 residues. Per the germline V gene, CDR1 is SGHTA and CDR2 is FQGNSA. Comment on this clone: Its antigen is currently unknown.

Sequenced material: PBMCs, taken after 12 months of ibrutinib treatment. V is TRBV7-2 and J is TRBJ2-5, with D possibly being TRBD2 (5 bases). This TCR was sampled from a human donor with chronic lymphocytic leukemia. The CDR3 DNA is TGTGCCAGCAGCTATCGGCCGGGGAGTAAGACCCAGTACTTC. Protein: CASSYRPGSKTQYF.